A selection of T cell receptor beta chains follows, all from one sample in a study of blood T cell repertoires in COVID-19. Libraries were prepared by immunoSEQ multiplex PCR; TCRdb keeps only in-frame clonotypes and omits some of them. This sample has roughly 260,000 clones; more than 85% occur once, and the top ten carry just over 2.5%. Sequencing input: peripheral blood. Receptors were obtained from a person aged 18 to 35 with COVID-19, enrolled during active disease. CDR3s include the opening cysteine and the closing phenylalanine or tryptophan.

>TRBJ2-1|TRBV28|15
CASSSWTSGVREQFF
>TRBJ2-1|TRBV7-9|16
CASSLYGQGSYNEQFF
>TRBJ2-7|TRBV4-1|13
CASSPQVNHEQYF
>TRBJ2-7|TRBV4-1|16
CASSQDNNRGPYEQYF
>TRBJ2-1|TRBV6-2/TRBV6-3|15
CASSAGTGDYNEQFF
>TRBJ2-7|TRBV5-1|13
CASSLAPSYEQYF
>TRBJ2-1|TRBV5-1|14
CASRKEVNTDEQFF
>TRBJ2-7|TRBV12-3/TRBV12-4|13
CASSETGSNEQYF
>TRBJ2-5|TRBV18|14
CASSPTGAQETQYF
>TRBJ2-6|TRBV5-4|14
CASSSGPGANVLTF
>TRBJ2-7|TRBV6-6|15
CASCNPPGQKYEQYF
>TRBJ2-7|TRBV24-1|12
CATSDGRQRQYF
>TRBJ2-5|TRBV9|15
CASSVVGGSRETQYF
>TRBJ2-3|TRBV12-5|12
CASGLTDDTQYF
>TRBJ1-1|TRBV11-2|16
CASSPRWQGANTEAFF
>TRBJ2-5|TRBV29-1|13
CSAHRDLQETQYF
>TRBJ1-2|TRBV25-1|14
CASRETGTGRGYTF
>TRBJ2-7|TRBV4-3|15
CASSHSGTGGYEQYF
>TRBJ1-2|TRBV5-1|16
CASSVGSQGTIYGYTF
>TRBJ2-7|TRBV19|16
CASSIDLGQGSFEQYF